This T cell receptor (beta chain) came from a study of blood T cell repertoires in COVID-19 (dated by TCRdb to the early 2020s). For the wider study: Samples covering the acute and convalescent phases of COVID-19 were provided by collaborators in the United States, Italy and Spain. The repertoires were released in a freely available public database meant as a resource for research on the immune response to SARS-CoV-2. The material from the prospective study consisted of cDNA or gDNA derived from T cells, B-cell-depleted T cells, or PBMCs. The sample metadata nearly always contained a de-identified subject ID, COVID-19 status, age in years and sex. Where HLA class I and class II types were available, the types were taken from metadata supplied by the sample provider, not from assay-based typing. Samples were obtained from the ongoing ImmuneRACE study (first 160 participants) and from approximately 1,200 subjects provided by 6 global collaborators. The dataset comprised deeply sampled blood TCRbeta repertoires from subjects exposed to, actively infected with, or recovered from COVID-19. The investigation overall reported the following: The quantity of clinical and demographic metadata differed by source and by participant and was supplied without curation.

Including the terminal cysteine and phenylalanine, the CDR3 comprises 17 residues. The DNA shown is the 51-base CDR3, in frame from base 1. Relative to germline, V is 0 bases shorter and J is 4 bases shorter, with 16 bases between their ends. From the germline V gene, CDR1 is MGHRA and CDR2 is YSYEKL. TCRbeta CDR3 regions were amplified from genomic DNA using the immunoSEQ Assay, a bias-controlled multiplex PCR. In the original analysis: Within the assay, amplification of reference gene primers was used to estimate how many nucleated cells each sample contained. To quantify the absolute abundance of each unique TCRbeta CDR3 rearrangement, sequence reads were collapsed and filtered. For each sample, productive Simpson clonality was calculated as the square root of Simpson's diversity index over productive rearrangements. Drawn from immuneACCESS, this table holds only the in-frame rearrangements with V and J called that TCRdb kept. Clones are partly lost; checked studies trace under half to an unresolved V gene and leave the rest unexplained. Clonal size and the V and J genes are those of that table, whereas D and trimming came from the DNA. Here the sample has 320,000 or so clones; less than 85% occur a single time. The top ten clones comprise around 2% of the sample.

Participants in the prospective study were enrolled through a virtual design, were aged about 18 to 100 years, and lived in fewer than 30 United States geographic areas. Cohort assignment in the prospective study relied on participant-reported clinical history from a screening survey and a study questionnaire. Exposed participants had been in contact, within 2 weeks of entering the study, with a person who had a PCR-confirmed or clinician-diagnosed case of COVID-19. In the prospective study, mobile phlebotomists collected whole blood, serum and a nasopharyngeal or oropharyngeal swab from each participant. Over a roughly two-month period, participants in the prospective study had the option of providing additional blood draws and questionnaires. Before DNA extraction, prospective study blood samples were shipped either frozen or at room temperature. Comments on this clone: No cognate antigen has been identified for it. No quality values exist for individual bases; no much larger clone is one base distant.

Recombination connected TRBV4-1 to TRBJ1-3; tentative D gene TRBD1, with 6 bases matching. Sequenced: PBMCs or T cells enriched from blood (not recorded which). The receptor was derived from a young woman who had been exposed to COVID-19. The nucleotide sequence is TGCGCCAGCAGCCAAGATGGAAGAGGAACAGGGGGAAACACCATATATTTT. This sequence encodes CASSQDGRGTGGNTIYF.